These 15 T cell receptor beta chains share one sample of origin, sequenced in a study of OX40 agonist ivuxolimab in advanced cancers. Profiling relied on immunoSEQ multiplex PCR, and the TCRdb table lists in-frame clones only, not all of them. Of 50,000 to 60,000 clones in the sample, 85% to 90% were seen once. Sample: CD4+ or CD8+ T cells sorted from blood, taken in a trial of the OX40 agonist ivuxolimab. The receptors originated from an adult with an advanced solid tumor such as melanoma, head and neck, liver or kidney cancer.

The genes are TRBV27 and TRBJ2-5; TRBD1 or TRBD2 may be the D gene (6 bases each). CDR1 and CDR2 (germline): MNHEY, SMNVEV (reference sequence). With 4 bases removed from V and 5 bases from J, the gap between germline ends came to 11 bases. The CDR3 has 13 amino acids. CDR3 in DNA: TGTGCCAGCAGTTCGGGGGCGCGGGAGACCCAGTACTTC. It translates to CASSSGARETQYF.

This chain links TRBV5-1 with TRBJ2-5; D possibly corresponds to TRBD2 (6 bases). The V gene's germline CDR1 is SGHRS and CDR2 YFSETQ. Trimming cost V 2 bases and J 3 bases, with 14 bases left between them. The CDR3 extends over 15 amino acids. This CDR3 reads CASSFGSGGEETQYF. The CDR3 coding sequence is TGCGCCAGCAGCTTCGGATCGGGCGGGGAAGAGACCCAGTACTTC.

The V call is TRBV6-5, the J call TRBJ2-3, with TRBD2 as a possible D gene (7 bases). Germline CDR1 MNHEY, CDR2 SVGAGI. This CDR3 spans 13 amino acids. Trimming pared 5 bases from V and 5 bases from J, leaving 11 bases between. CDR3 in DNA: TGTGCCAGCAGTCGGGGGGCCCAAGATACGCAGTATTTT. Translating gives CASSRGAQDTQYF.

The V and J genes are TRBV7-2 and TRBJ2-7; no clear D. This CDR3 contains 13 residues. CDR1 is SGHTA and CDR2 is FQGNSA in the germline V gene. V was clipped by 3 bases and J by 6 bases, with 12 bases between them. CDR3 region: CASSFWNSGEQYF. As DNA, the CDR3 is TGTGCCAGCAGCTTCTGGAATTCAGGCGAGCAGTACTTC.

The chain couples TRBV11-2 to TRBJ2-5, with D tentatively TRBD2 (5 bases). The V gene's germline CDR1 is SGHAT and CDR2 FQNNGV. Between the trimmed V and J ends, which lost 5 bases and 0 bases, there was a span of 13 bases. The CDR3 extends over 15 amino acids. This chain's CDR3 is CASSRVLADQETQYF. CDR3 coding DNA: TGTGCCAGCAGCCGCGTGCTAGCAGACCAAGAGACCCAGTACTTC.

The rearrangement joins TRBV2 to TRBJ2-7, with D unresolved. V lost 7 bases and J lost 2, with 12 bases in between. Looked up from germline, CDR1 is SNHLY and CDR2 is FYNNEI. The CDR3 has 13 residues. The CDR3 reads CASMAFEAYEQYF. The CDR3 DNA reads TGTGCCAGCATGGCCTTTGAAGCCTACGAGCAGTACTTC.

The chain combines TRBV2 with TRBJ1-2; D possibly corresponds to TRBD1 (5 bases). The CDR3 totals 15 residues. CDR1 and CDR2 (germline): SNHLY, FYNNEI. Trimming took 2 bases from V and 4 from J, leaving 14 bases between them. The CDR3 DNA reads TGTGCCAGCAGTGAAAAATCCAGGGTCCCCTATGGCTACACCTTC. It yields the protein CASSEKSRVPYGYTF.

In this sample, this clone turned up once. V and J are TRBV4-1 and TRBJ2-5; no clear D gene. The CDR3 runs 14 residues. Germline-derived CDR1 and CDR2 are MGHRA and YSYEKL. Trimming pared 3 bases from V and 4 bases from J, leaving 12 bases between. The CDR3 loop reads CASSHSVDGETQYF. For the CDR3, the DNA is TGCGCCAGCAGCCACTCAGTAGACGGAGAGACCCAGTACTTC.

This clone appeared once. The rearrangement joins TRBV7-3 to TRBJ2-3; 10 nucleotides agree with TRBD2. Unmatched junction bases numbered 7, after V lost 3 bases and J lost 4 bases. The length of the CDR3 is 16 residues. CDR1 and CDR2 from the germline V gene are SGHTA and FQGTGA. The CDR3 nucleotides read TGTGCCAGCAGCTTTAAGAGCGGGGGGGCCGCAGATACGCAGTATTTT. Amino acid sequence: CASSFKSGGAADTQYF.

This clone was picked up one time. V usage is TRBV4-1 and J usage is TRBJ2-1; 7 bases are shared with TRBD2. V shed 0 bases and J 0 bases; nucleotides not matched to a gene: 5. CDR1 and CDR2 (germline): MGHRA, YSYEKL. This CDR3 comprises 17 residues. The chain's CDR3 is CASSQEERGSSYNEQFF. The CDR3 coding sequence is TGCGCCAGCAGCCAAGAGGAGCGGGGAAGCTCCTACAATGAGCAGTTCTTC.

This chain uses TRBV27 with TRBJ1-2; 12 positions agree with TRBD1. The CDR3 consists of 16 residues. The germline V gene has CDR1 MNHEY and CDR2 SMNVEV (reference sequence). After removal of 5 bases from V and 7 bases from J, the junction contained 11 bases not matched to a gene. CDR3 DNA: TGTGCCAGCAGTGATAATCCGGGACAGGGGGCGAGTGGCTACACCTTC. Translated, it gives CASSDNPGQGASGYTF.

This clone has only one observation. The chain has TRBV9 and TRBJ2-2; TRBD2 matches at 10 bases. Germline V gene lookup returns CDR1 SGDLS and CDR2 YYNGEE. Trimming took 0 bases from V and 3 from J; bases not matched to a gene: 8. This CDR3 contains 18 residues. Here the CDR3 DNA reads TGTGCCAGCAGCGTAGGATCGCTAGCGGGAGCCCACACCGGGGAGCTGTTTTTT. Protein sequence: CASSVGSLAGAHTGELFF.

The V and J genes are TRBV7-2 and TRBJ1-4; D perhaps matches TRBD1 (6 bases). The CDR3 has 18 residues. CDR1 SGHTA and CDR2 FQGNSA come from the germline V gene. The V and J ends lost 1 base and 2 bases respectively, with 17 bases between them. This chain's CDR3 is CASSLVPIYRATNEKLFF. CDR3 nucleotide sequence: TGTGCCAGCAGCTTAGTCCCGATCTACAGGGCTACTAATGAAAAACTGTTTTTT.

The CDR3 sequence is CASSKEGRLNEKLFF. CDR3 nucleotides: TGTGCCAGCAGCAAAGAGGGCAGGCTAAATGAAAAACTGTTTTTT. This chain connects TRBV21-1 to TRBJ1-4. TRBV21-1 is designated a pseudogene. The CDR3 is made up of 15 amino acids.

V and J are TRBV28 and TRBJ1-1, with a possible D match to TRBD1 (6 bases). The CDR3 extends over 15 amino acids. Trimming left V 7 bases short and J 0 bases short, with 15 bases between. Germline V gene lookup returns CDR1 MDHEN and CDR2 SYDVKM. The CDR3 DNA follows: TGTGCCAGCAACCCAGCGGACAGAATGAACACTGAAGCTTTCTTT. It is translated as CASNPADRMNTEAFF.